A single T cell receptor (beta chain) is shown here with its context. Per-nucleotide qualities are absent, and no much larger clonotype sits a single base away. Including cysteine and phenylalanine, the CDR3 has 14 amino acids. The DNA shown is the 42-base CDR3, in frame from base 1. V loses 3 bases, J loses 7 bases, and the germline ends lie 12 bases apart. CDR1 SEHNR and CDR2 FQNEAQ were looked up in the germline V gene (reference sequence). TCR cDNA was synthesized by 5'RACE template switching, which introduced a universal primer site and unique molecular identifiers. cDNA synthesis was primed from both the TCR alpha and TCR beta constant segments. Two PCR steps were used to amplify libraries, with sample barcodes and sequencing adapters being added in the second step. Sequencing of the libraries was done on either Illumina HiSeq 2500 (2x100 bp) or NovaSeq (2x150 bp). The paper's data handling went like this. MIGEC was used to demultiplex reads and collapse the reads into UMI consensus sequences, and MiXCR was used for V(D)J alignment. Clonotypes responding to the vaccine were identified with edgeR on replicate PBMC samples, with the criteria of FDR below 0.01 and a log2 fold change above 5 up to day 15. Bulk clonotypes were assigned CD4 or CD8 identity according to which sequenced CD4 or CD8 repertoire held them at higher abundance. NS4B-specific clonotypes were defined as those at least 10-fold enriched in dextramer-positive over dextramer-negative fractions; CD4-biased clonotypes were excluded. TCRdb applied fastp at Q25 and MiXCR to the public reads, then kept only in-frame beta chains. Merged by CDR3 protein, the rows form single entries marked with the most common genes and DNA. These V and J calls derive from TCRdb rather than the authors' analysis. Within this sample are some 96,000 distinct CDR3 sequences, with around 9.8% of them counted one time only. Roughly 15% of the sample goes to the ten largest clones.

This specimen comes from a study of T cells after yellow fever vaccination (dated by TCRdb to between 2017 and 2020). The study in broad terms: The SMART-Seq v4 Ultra Low Input RNA kit was used to prepare libraries from fractions with low cell numbers. Bulk TCR alpha and beta repertoires were sequenced longitudinally to track T-cell clones before and after primary and booster YFV17D yellow fever vaccination. Two healthy male donors made up the cohort, one aged 18 to 29 years and the other aged 30 to 40 years. Blood was collected at multiple timepoints before and after primary and secondary immunization, and bulk PBMC replicates and cell subsets were isolated.

The paper as a whole reports these results and caveats: Compared with the primary T-cell response, the secondary T-cell response was faster but weaker, reaching its peak on day 5 rather than on day 15. A small fraction of clonotypes appeared in both the CD4 and CD8 compartments, likely as a result of convergent recombination. Because only a couple of donors were included in the study, the extent to which the findings can be generalized is limited. Computational filtering was required because FACS-sorted repertoires could contain abundant contaminating clonotypes from the bulk population. After the booster, most clones that had expanded after primary vaccination were detected again (approximately 97% of CD4 and more than 85% of CD8), suggesting broad maintenance of memory.

The treatment or condition label here, explained by the study, means: live attenuated yellow fever vaccine strain. A standard Ficoll-Paque protocol was used to isolate PBMCs from peripheral blood. Epitope-specific CD8 T cells were sorted with a dextramer loaded with the yellow fever NS4B epitope peptide, together with anti-CD3 and anti-CD8 staining. TriZol was used to extract RNA from bulk PBMCs, CD4 and CD8 fractions, and dextramer-positive and dextramer-negative fractions. Specimen: CD8+ T cells not binding an NS4B(214-222) dextramer, sorted from PBMCs, collected roughly 15 days after the first yellow fever vaccination. The sample's cell subset or site label is to be understood as: NS4B epitope dextramer-negative CD8 T cells. The TCR comes from a man in his late teens or twenties who received the YFV17D yellow fever vaccine. The rearrangement combines TRBV7-9 with TRBJ1-4; the D gene assignment is ambiguous. The CDR3 reads as follows: CASSFIPGFEKLFF. DNA sequence: TGTGCCAGCAGCTTTATTCCAGGTTTTGAAAAACTGTTTTTT.